Listed here are 27 T cell receptor beta chains from one sample, sequenced in a study of blood T cell repertoires in COVID-19. Sequenced by immunoSEQ multiplex PCR; TCRdb stores in-frame clones only, minus some. Of about 200,000 clones listed, around 84% are singletons. Sequences were obtained from peripheral blood. The source of these receptors is a human donor in a cohort sampled during active COVID-19.

The rearrangement uses TRBV27 and TRBJ1-6; 7 bases align to TRBD1. V was clipped by 3 bases and J by 10 bases; unmatched bases: 6. Looked up from germline, CDR1 is MNHEY and CDR2 is SMNVEV (reference sequence). This CDR3 is built from 14 residues. This CDR3 is CASSFQGVGSPLHF. The DNA of the CDR3 is TGTGCCAGCAGTTTCCAGGGGGTTGGGTCACCCCTCCACTTT.

The chain joins TRBV5-6 to TRBJ2-3, with no clear D. The V end was cut by 0 bases, the J end by 4 bases, with 6 bases between. This CDR3 is 13 amino acids long. Germline V gives CDR1 SGHDT, CDR2 YYEEEE. CDR3 bases: TGTGCCAGCAGCTTGGCCGGGTCAGATACGCAGTATTTT. It translates to CASSLAGSDTQYF. The full variable domain, rest sourced from reference TRBV5-6 and TRBJ2-3, is DAGVTQSPTHLIKTRGQQVTLRCSPKSGHDTVSWYQQALGQGPQFIFQYYEEEERQRGNFPDRFSGHQFPNYSSELNVNALLLGDSALYLCASSLAGSDTQYFGPGTRLTVL.

This clone was seen more than once but under ten times. The rearrangement links TRBV19 to TRBJ1-3, with D unclear. Germline V lookup: CDR1 LNHDA, CDR2 SQIVND (reference sequence). The CDR3 has 14 residues. The V and J ends lost 8 bases and 0 bases respectively, with 11 bases between them. The CDR3: CASRQVHSGNTIYF. CDR3 sequence (DNA): TGTGCCAGTCGTCAGGTGCACTCTGGAAACACCATATATTTT.

J is TRBJ2-3 and V is TRBV20-1; D possibly corresponds to TRBD2 (6 bases). CDR1 DFQATT and CDR2 SNEGSKA come from the germline V gene (reference sequence). The CDR3 contains 10 residues. Between the trimmed V and J ends, which lost 8 bases and 9 bases, there was a span of 12 bases. In DNA form, the CDR3 reads TGCAGTTTCGAGGCGGGGACGCAGTATTTT. Translation gives CSFEAGTQYF.

This sequence joins TRBV18 and TRBJ1-1; D uncertain. CDR1 is KGHSH and CDR2 is LQKENI in the germline V gene. Trimming stripped 6 bases from V and 5 bases from J, with 13 bases between. The CDR3 loop spans 13 amino acids. The CDR3 DNA follows: TGTGCCAGCTCCCCTCCGACGGGGACTGAAGCTTTCTTT. Its translation is CASSPPTGTEAFF.

The chain links TRBV21-1 to TRBJ2-7; the table assigns TRBD2, which was not confirmed against the DNA. TRBV21-1 is a listed pseudogene. The CDR3 is 13 amino acids. The CDR3 spells CASSGQEGYEQYF. CDR3 coding DNA: TGTGCCAGCAGCGGCCAAGAGGGCTACGAGCAGTACTTC.

This chain uses TRBV30 with TRBJ2-6; 7 nucleotides line up with TRBD1. The CDR3 is 13 residues long. V lost 6 bases, J lost 2 bases, and 1 base stayed unmatched. Germline V gives CDR1 GTSNPN, CDR2 SVGIG (reference sequence). The CDR3 protein is CACDRAGANVLTF. The CDR3 DNA reads as TGTGCCTGTGACAGGGCTGGGGCCAACGTCCTGACTTTC.

This clone showed up just a few times. Additional DNA sequences in this sample encode the identical CDR3. The chain carries TRBV19 and TRBJ2-3; 7 bases line up with TRBD2. This CDR3 has 15 residues. The V gene's germline CDR1 is LNHDA and CDR2 SQIVND (reference sequence). V lost 7 bases to trimming and J lost 0 bases; unmatched junction nucleotides: 7. In DNA, the CDR3 is TGTGCCAGTAAGAGGAGCGGGACCAGCACAGATACGCAGTATTTT. It translates to CASKRSGTSTDTQYF.

In its sample, this clone was seen a few times. This chain joins TRBV29-1 and TRBJ1-5; TRBD1 aligns across 7 bases. The CDR3 spans 13 residues. J lost 0 bases, V lost 4 bases, and 0 bases had no gene match. Germline lookup yields CDR1 SQVTM and CDR2 ANQGSEA. CDR3 residues: CSVGDSSNQPQHF. The CDR3 coding sequence is TGCAGCGTTGGGGACAGTAGCAATCAGCCCCAGCATTTT.

The rearrangement links TRBV28 to TRBJ1-1; D uncertain. Between the trimmed V and J ends, which lost 3 bases and 4 bases, there was a span of 15 bases. This CDR3 spans 15 amino acids. Germline CDR1 is MDHEN and CDR2 is SYDVKM. The CDR3 protein is CASSLVGERGTEAFF. CDR3 nucleotides: TGTGCCAGCAGTTTGGTCGGGGAAAGAGGCACTGAAGCTTTCTTT.

V usage is TRBV7-9 and J usage is TRBJ2-2, with TRBD1 identical over 8 bases. Germline V CDR1 and CDR2: SEHNR, FQNEAQ (reference sequence). The CDR3 consists of 14 residues. V dropped 7 bases and J dropped 2; count of bases not matched to a gene: 3. This CDR3 is CASTQGANTGELFF. CDR3 coding DNA: TGTGCCAGCACTCAGGGGGCCAACACCGGGGAGCTGTTTTTT.

Of note for this clone: At one end the junction does not follow the germline gene, possibly because of a read error. The CDR3 DNA is TGTGCCAGCAGCCAACTTGGGACAGGGGGGCTCTCCTTC. Its translation: CASSQLGTGGLSF. This chain links TRBV4-2 with TRBJ1-2; 11 bases map to TRBD1. The germline gives CDR1 LGHNA, CDR2 YNFKEQ. The CDR3 consists of 13 residues.

The chain combines TRBV28 with TRBJ2-3; TRBD2 aligns across 8 bases. With V trimmed by 5 bases and J by 2 bases, 9 bases remained unmatched. This CDR3 contains 16 residues. CDR1 and CDR2 (germline): MDHEN, SYDVKM. The DNA of the CDR3 is TGTGCCAGCAGTCTCTCCACTAGCGGCCCCACAGATACGCAGTATTTT. Translated, it gives CASSLSTSGPTDTQYF. Complete variable domain (other parts from reference TRBV28 and TRBJ2-3): DVKVTQSSRYLVKRTGEKVFLECVQDMDHENMFWYRQDPGLGLRLIYFSYDVKMKEKGDIPEGYSVSREKKERFSLILESASTNQTSMYLCASSLSTSGPTDTQYFGPGTRLTVL.

The genes are TRBV4-1 and TRBJ1-2, with D maybe TRBD1 (5 bases). Germline CDR1 reads MGHRA; CDR2 reads YSYEKL. Trimming stripped 2 bases from V and 4 bases from J, with 20 bases between. The CDR3 runs 17 residues. DNA of the CDR3: TGCGCCAGCAGCCAATCCCAGGTGACAGTCTTTCTCTATGGCTACACCTTC. This gives the protein CASSQSQVTVFLYGYTF.

This clone was counted a single time. J is TRBJ1-2 and V is TRBV6-5; 11 nucleotides match TRBD1. The CDR3 consists of 15 residues. Germline CDR1 MNHEY, CDR2 SVGAGI. V lost 11 bases, J lost 4 bases, and 12 bases stayed unmatched. Here the CDR3 reads CACWLGQGVFYGYTF. CDR3 in DNA: TGTGCCTGCTGGCTGGGACAGGGGGTTTTCTATGGCTACACCTTC.

This clone appeared a single time. The J gene is TRBJ2-2, the V gene TRBV24-1, with 9 bases that match TRBD2. This CDR3 has 17 residues. Germline-derived CDR1 and CDR2 are KGHDR and SFDVKD. The ends lost 0 bases at V and 3 bases at J; junction bases unmatched: 4. CDR3: CATSDLVLAGHTGELFF. In nucleotides, the CDR3 is TGTGCCACCAGTGATTTGGTACTAGCGGGCCACACCGGGGAGCTGTTTTTT.

The chain joins TRBV27 to TRBJ2-1, with 12 bases that match TRBD2. J was trimmed by 8 bases and V by 4 bases; bases with no gene match: 15. This CDR3 spans 18 amino acids. Per the germline V gene, CDR1 is MNHEY and CDR2 is SMNVEV (reference sequence). CDR3 sequence (DNA): TGTGCCAGCAGTTCTGGGGCCGGCGGACTAGCGGGAACGTATGAGCAGTTCTTC. Translation gives CASSSGAGGLAGTYEQFF.

This chain joins TRBV6-4 and TRBJ2-1; 7 positions match TRBD2. CDR3 length: 15 residues. J lost 5 bases, V lost 2 bases, and 6 bases had no gene match. The germline V gene has CDR1 MRHNA and CDR2 SNTAGT. CDR3 bases: TGTGCCAGCAGTGACCAAGCGGGAAGGAACAATGAGCAGTTCTTC. Encoded protein: CASSDQAGRNNEQFF.

In its sample, this clone was seen many times. This sequence joins TRBV28 and TRBJ1-2; a weak D match, TRBD1 (5 bases). Trimming took off 6 bases at V and 8 bases at J, with 16 bases between the two ends. The CDR3 spans 13 residues. CDR1 and CDR2 from the germline V gene are MDHEN and SYDVKM. The CDR3 spells CASRVPGRGGYTF. The CDR3 bases are TGTGCCAGCAGGGTCCCAGGGAGGGGCGGCTACACCTTC.

This clone was observed a few times. The genes are TRBV7-2 and TRBJ2-3; TRBD2 aligns across 9 bases. The CDR3 runs 15 residues. V shed 1 base and J 11 bases; nucleotides not matched to a gene: 10. Germline lookup yields CDR1 SGHTA and CDR2 FQGNSA. This CDR3 is CASSLESSGTGMQYF. DNA for the CDR3: TGTGCCAGCAGCTTAGAGTCTAGCGGGACGGGGATGCAGTATTTT. The complete variable domain, with remaining parts taken from reference TRBV7-2 and TRBJ2-3, reads GAGVSQSPSNKVTEKGKDVELRCDPISGHTALYWYRQSLGQGLEFLIYFQGNSAPDKSGLPSDRFSAERTGGSVSTLTIQRTQQEDSAVYLCASSLESSGTGMQYFGPGTRLTVL.

The chain links TRBV3-1 (or the pseudogene TRBV3-2) to TRBJ2-5; D unclear. The germline CDR1 and CDR2 sequences are LGHDT and YNNKEL (reference sequence). This CDR3 has 14 amino acids. The V and J ends lost 3 bases and 2 bases respectively, with 10 bases between them. The DNA of the CDR3 is TGTGCCAGCAGCCACTACCCTTCTCAAGAGACCCAGTACTTC. Translating it yields CASSHYPSQETQYF.

This chain links TRBV7-2 with TRBJ2-2; 10 nucleotides match TRBD2. Germline values: CDR1 SGHTA, CDR2 FQGNSA. V trimming: 5 bases; J trimming: 1 base; junction bases outside the gene matches: 10. CDR3 length: 18 amino acids. CDR3 sequence (DNA): TGTGCCAGCAGCCTCGGCGCTAGCGGGAGTAGGAACACCGGGGAGCTGTTTTTT. Its protein is CASSLGASGSRNTGELFF. The whole variable domain, filled in from reference TRBV7-2 and TRBJ2-2, reads GAGVSQSPSNKVTEKGKDVELRCDPISGHTALYWYRQSLGQGLEFLIYFQGNSAPDKSGLPSDRFSAERTGGSVSTLTIQRTQQEDSAVYLCASSLGASGSRNTGELFFGEGSRLTVL.

A single count supports this clone. This sequence joins TRBV6-2 or TRBV6-3 and TRBJ2-3, with D possibly TRBD1 on 6 matching bases. The CDR3 spans 16 residues. Germline-derived CDR1 and CDR2 are MNHEY and SVGEGT. Deletions cut 3 bases from V and 2 bases from J, with 15 bases between. The CDR3 region has the DNA TGTGCCAGCAGTTATTTTCAGGGGCTATACACAGATACGCAGTATTTT. Its protein is CASSYFQGLYTDTQYF.

This clone was seen only once. This chain links TRBV7-8 with TRBJ2-7; 10 positions agree with TRBD1. Trimming at V came to 6 bases and at J to 6 bases, leaving 5 bases not matched to a gene. The CDR3 runs 13 residues. Germline loops: CDR1 SGHVS, CDR2 FQNEAQ. The CDR3 protein is CASRTDRGGEQYF. CDR3 DNA sequence: TGTGCCAGCAGAACGGACAGGGGGGGCGAGCAGTACTTC.

About this clone itself: This probably arose from a read error, given a far larger clone one base away. The chain uses TRBV3-1 (or the pseudogene TRBV3-2) and TRBJ1-1, with 7 bases identical to TRBD1. V gave up 4 bases and J gave up 0 bases; unmatched junction bases: 2. The CDR3 runs 14 residues. Germline loops: CDR1 LGHDT, CDR2 YNNKEL (reference sequence). CDR3 nucleotides: TGTGCCAGCAGCCCCAGGGGGGTGAACACTGAAGCTTTCTTT. Translating it yields CASSPRGVNTEAFF.

The rearrangement links TRBV28 to TRBJ1-1, with 10 bases fitting TRBD1. CDR1 and CDR2 (germline): MDHEN, SYDVKM. Unmatched junction bases numbered 11, after V lost 2 bases and J lost 11 bases. The CDR3 is 15 amino acids. The CDR3 sequence is CASSLIVGQGLFAFF. The CDR3 DNA is TGTGCCAGCAGTTTAATCGTGGGACAGGGGCTGTTTGCTTTCTTT.

The chain carries TRBV3-1 (or the pseudogene TRBV3-2) and TRBJ2-2; D is perhaps TRBD1 (7 bases). CDR1 and CDR2 (germline): LGHDT, YNNKEL (reference sequence). V was shortened by 0 bases and J by 4 bases, with 15 bases between the two germline ends. This CDR3 spans 17 amino acids. CDR3 loop: CASSQELEGAATGELFF. The CDR3 bases are TGTGCCAGCAGCCAAGAATTGGAGGGGGCGGCCACCGGGGAGCTGTTTTTT.